This T cell receptor (beta chain) was sequenced in a study of sequential checkpoint blockade in melanoma. At the level of the study: About two dozen patients had matched tumor biopsies before treatment and at week 13 after nivolumab or ipilimumab alone.

Treatment: randomized to nivolumab then ipilimumab (arm A) or the reverse (arm B). This CDR3 region has 20 residues. Germline V gene data show CDR1 as GTSNPN and CDR2 as SVGIG (reference sequence). V lost 0 bases and J 4 bases, leaving 25 bases between the germline ends. TCRdb keeps only in-frame clones here, not all; method: immunoSEQ multiplex PCR. The sample shows approximately 2,300 clones, 12% to 15% of them seen only once. V usage is TRBV30 and J usage is TRBJ2-6; TRBD2 is a possible D gene (5 bases). The clonotype originates from a human donor with melanoma. Sample: tumor tissue (inferred from file names), taken from a patient given nivolumab and ipilimumab in sequence. DNA for the CDR3: TGTGCCTGGAGTGTACCCCCGGAACGGTGGGGAGTACTAGGGGCCAACGTCCTGACTTTC. This gives the protein CAWSVPPERWGVLGANVLTF.